This is a list of T cell receptor beta chains from one sample in a study of blood T cell repertoires in COVID-19. Produced via immunoSEQ multiplex PCR; TCRdb's table is partial and in-frame only. The repertoire holds a few hundred thousand clones, with 80% to 90% as singletons. The sequenced sample was PBMCs or T cells enriched from blood (not recorded which). Source of these receptors: a middle-aged man in a cohort exposed to, infected with or recovered from COVID-19 (not recorded which). Each CDR3 is given with its conserved first and last residue. The D gene is left open where the match is weak. Clone size is given for some rows only: seen once, a few or many times, or a class if the clone is expanded.

clone size	V gene	D gene	J gene	CDR3 DNA	CDR3 protein
.	TRBV30	TRBD1	TRBJ1-2	TGTGCCTGGAGCGGAGCCGGGACAGGAGAAGGTGGCTACACCTTC	CAWSGAGTGEGGYTF
.	TRBV28	TRBD1	TRBJ1-5	TGTGCCAGCAGTTTAACAGGGGTAGGGCCCCAGCATTTT	CASSLTGVGPQHF
.	TRBV25-1	TRBD1	TRBJ1-1	TGTGCCAGCAGTTCAAGGGGGCGGGACACTGAAGCTTTCTTT	CASSSRGRDTEAFF
.	TRBV27	TRBD1	TRBJ2-3	TGTGCCAGCAGTTTGGACAGGAGCACAGATACGCAGTATTTT	CASSLDRSTDTQYF
.	TRBV6-5	TRBD1	TRBJ2-7	TGTGCCAGCAGTTATCAGGACAGGGTTAGCGAGCAGTACTTC	CASSYQDRVSEQYF
few	TRBV5-4	.	TRBJ1-1	TGTGCCAGCTCTGGGGGGAGCACTGAAGCTTTCTTT	CASSGGSTEAFF
.	TRBV4-1	TRBD2	TRBJ2-5	TGCGCCAGCAGCCGACGACTAGCGGGAGAGACCCAGTACTTC	CASSRRLAGETQYF
.	TRBV19	TRBD1	TRBJ1-2	TGTGCCAGTAGTTCCAGCGGACAGGAGCGATACTATGGCTACACCTTC	CASSSSGQERYYGYTF
once	TRBV2	TRBD2	TRBJ2-2	TGTGCCAGTGCTAGCGGGAGGACCGGGGAGCTGTTTTTT	CASASGRTGELFF
.	TRBV25-1	TRBD1	TRBJ1-1	TGTGCCAGCAGACAGGGGGCGAGGACTGAAGCTTTCTTT	CASRQGARTEAFF
.	TRBV11-2	TRBD1	TRBJ1-1	TGTGCCAGCAGGGGGTGGGGACAGGGGAACACTGAAGCTTTCTTT	CASRGWGQGNTEAFF
.	TRBV7-6	TRBD1	TRBJ2-1	TGTGCCAGCAGCCCGATGACAGGGATTGTTACTAGTGAGCAGTTCTTC	CASSPMTGIVTSEQFF
once	TRBV7-2	TRBD1	TRBJ1-5	TGTGCCAGCAGCCCACGGACAGGGAGCAATCAGCCCCAGCATTTT	CASSPRTGSNQPQHF
.	TRBV9	TRBD2	TRBJ2-2	TGTGCCAGCAGCGTAGCTATTCTCCAGCGGGGGACGGGCACCGGGGAGCTGTTTTTT	CASSVAILQRGTGTGELFF
.	TRBV24-1	TRBD2	TRBJ2-1	TGTGCCACCAGTGACCGGACGGGACTAGCGAAAAATGAGCAGTTCTTC	CATSDRTGLAKNEQFF
.	TRBV1	.	TRBJ2-7	TGCACCAGCAGCCCCCAGCGGGAGGTTTACGAGCAGTACTTC	CTSSPQREVYEQYF
.	TRBV14	TRBD2	TRBJ2-5	TGTGCCAGCAGCCAATGGCCTAGCGGGAGCTCAGAGACCCAGTACTTC	CASSQWPSGSSETQYF
.	TRBV6-5	.	TRBJ2-2	TGTGCCAGCAGTTCGGGTGCCACCGGGGAGCTGTTTTTT	CASSSGATGELFF
few	TRBV14	.	TRBJ1-1	TGTGCCAGCAGCCAAGACAGGGTAACTGAAGCTTTCTTT	CASSQDRVTEAFF
.	TRBV5-5	TRBD2	TRBJ2-7	TGTGCCAGCAGCGAAGTAGCGGGACGTACCTACGAGCAGTACTTC	CASSEVAGRTYEQYF
.	TRBV5-1	TRBD2	TRBJ2-5	TGCGCCAGCAGCGCTTCTAGCGGGAGTGGGGAGACCCAGTACTTC	CASSASSGSGETQYF
.	TRBV12-5	TRBD1	TRBJ1-5	TGTGCTAGTGGTTTGGTGACGAGTTGGGACAGGGGGCGAGATCAGCCCCAGCATTTT	CASGLVTSWDRGRDQPQHF
.	TRBV18	TRBD1	TRBJ1-2	TGTGCCAGCTCACGGGGACAGGGCGAAGGCTACACCTTC	CASSRGQGEGYTF
.	TRBV15	.	TRBJ2-7	TGTGCCACAAACCCCCCGGACAGAGAGCTCTACGAGCAGTACTTC	CATNPPDRELYEQYF
few	TRBV9	.	TRBJ1-6	TGTGCCAGCAGCAAGGGACGGAGGGTTGGGTCCTATAATTCACCCCTCCACTTT	CASSKGRRVGSYNSPLHF
.	TRBV7-6	TRBD1	TRBJ1-1	TGTGCCAGCAGCTTAGCCTTGCCAGGGGGCGGAACTGAAGCTTTCTTT	CASSLALPGGGTEAFF
.	TRBV27	TRBD1	TRBJ1-2	TGTGCCAGCAGTCCCCGACAGGGGGGATCTGGCTACACCTTC	CASSPRQGGSGYTF
once	TRBV11-2	.	TRBJ1-2	TGTGCCAGCAGCTTCGAAGTCAGTTATGGCTACACCTTC	CASSFEVSYGYTF
.	TRBV11-2	.	TRBJ2-7	TGTGCCAGCAGCGGAACCAGCGAGGAGCAGTACTTC	CASSGTSEEQYF
.	TRBV28	.	TRBJ2-7	TGTGCCAGCAGTTGGAACAGCGGCGAGCAGTACTTC	CASSWNSGEQYF
once	TRBV5-1	.	TRBJ2-7	TGCGCCAGCAGCCCAGGAGACAGGGGAGGGACCTACGAGCAGTACTTC	CASSPGDRGGTYEQYF